The entry below describes one TCR beta chain. The Seattle patients, enrolled during active infection, were followed longitudinally. Measured with immunoSEQ multiplex PCR; TCRdb has only the in-frame clones, and not every one. The data contain a few hundred thousand clones, 88% of them seen just once; the ten biggest clones take up roughly 12%. The data derive from a study of blood T cell repertoires in COVID-19. In the study overall: Acute and convalescent COVID-19 samples came from the United States, Italy and Spain. T cells, B-cell-depleted T cells, or PBMCs supplied cDNA or gDNA.

Germline lookup yields CDR1 LNHDA and CDR2 SQIVND (reference sequence). V lost 7 bases, J lost 3 bases, and 7 bases lay in between. The CDR3 contains 13 residues. What was sequenced was peripheral blood. This chain uses TRBV19 with TRBJ1-6; D gene unclear. The sequence was obtained from a woman aged 45-65 years with COVID-19, enrolled during active disease. This CDR3 is CASTSVYNSPLHF. DNA of the CDR3: TGTGCCAGTACCTCAGTCTATAATTCACCCCTCCACTTT.